A selection of T cell receptor beta chains follows, all from one sample in a study of vaccination and CD4 T cells after COVID-19. TCRdb re-called the PCR reads with MiXCR, one entry per CDR3 protein. The repertoire holds 10,000 to 15,000 distinct CDR3 sequences, with 64% as singletons. For these receptors, no antigen is known. The sample consisted of CD4+ T cells from blood, cultured in vitro. The receptors stem from a human donor who had recovered from COVID-19. The CDR3 runs from the conserved cysteine through the conserved F or W. D genes are given only for firm matches. Expanded clones get a size class; other rows say once, few or many, or leave the size out.

d_call j_call clone_size v_call cdr3_nt cdr3_aa
NA TRBJ1-1 NA TRBV21-1 TGTGCCAGCAGCCCGGGGGGGCGCCTGGACACTGAAGCTTTCTTT CASSPGGRLDTEAFF
TRBD1 TRBJ1-2 NA TRBV20-1 TGCAGTGCTACCTACCCGGGACAGGGCACGGGGAACTATGGCTACACCTTC CSATYPGQGTGNYGYTF
TRBD1 TRBJ1-1 few TRBV7-2 TGTGCCAGCAGCACCCGACAGGGGGACACTGAAGCTTTCTTT CASSTRQGDTEAFF
NA TRBJ1-2 NA TRBV7-9 TGTGCCAGCAGCTCACCCGGACAGCGGGGTGGCTACACCTTC CASSSPGQRGGYTF
TRBD1 TRBJ2-5 NA TRBV30 TGTGCCTGGAAACAGGGGGAGACCCAGTACTTC CAWKQGETQYF
NA TRBJ1-1 NA TRBV25-1 TGTGCCAGCAGTGGGGGGATGGACACTGAAGCTTTCTTT CASSGGMDTEAFF
NA TRBJ2-5 NA TRBV6-1 TGTGCCAGCATTGGGGGACGAGAGACCCAGTACTTC CASIGGRETQYF
TRBD1 TRBJ2-7 NA TRBV7-6 TGTGCCAGCAGCTTGCAAACCAGGGGGCGCGAGCAGTACTTC CASSLQTRGREQYF
NA TRBJ1-2 NA TRBV24-1 TGTGCCACCAGTGATTTAGCGTTCGATGGCTACACCTTC CATSDLAFDGYTF
NA TRBJ1-5 NA TRBV12-5 TGTGCTAGTGGTTTGGTAAGACAGAATAAATTTAGCAATCAGCCCCAGCATTTT CASGLVRQNKFSNQPQHF
NA TRBJ1-5 few TRBV19 TGTGCCAGTAGCGGAGGGGGTGCGAATCAGCCCCAGCATTTT CASSGGGANQPQHF
NA TRBJ2-7 NA TRBV20-1 TGCAGTGCTACCCCCCGGAGAGGCCCCTACGAGCAGTACTTC CSATPRRGPYEQYF
NA TRBJ2-1 few TRBV7-6 TGTGCCAGCAGCTTATACGGAAGTGAGCAGTTCTTC CASSLYGSEQFF
TRBD1 TRBJ1-2 few TRBV7-8 TGTGCCAGCAGCTTAGGCAGGGGGAACAATAACTATGGCTACACCTTC CASSLGRGNNNYGYTF
NA TRBJ2-6 NA TRBV20-1 TGCAGTGCCCGTTCTGGGGCCAACGTCCTGACTTTC CSARSGANVLTF
NA TRBJ1-6 few TRBV7-9 TGTGCCAGCAGCCCCCTGCGGGGTTCGGATTCACCCCTCCACTTT CASSPLRGSDSPLHF
NA TRBJ2-1 NA TRBV7-3 TGTGCCAGCAGCTTCCTCTTCGGGAGAAAGCACAATGAGCAGTTCTTC CASSFLFGRKHNEQFF
TRBD2 TRBJ2-1 once TRBV28 TGTGCCAGCAGTTTACCGGGAGGGCCTGAGCAGTTCTTC CASSLPGGPEQFF
NA TRBJ1-2 few TRBV25-1 TGTGCCAGCAGTGATTCTAACTATGGCTACACCTTC CASSDSNYGYTF
NA TRBJ2-7 NA TRBV6-2/TRBV6-3 TGTGCCAGCAGTGTAGGGGGGGCTCGCGAGCAGTACTTC CASSVGGAREQYF